This TCR beta chain was recovered during a study of blood T cells in healthy people across ages. Regarding the study as a whole: Age showed a roughly linear inverse relationship with TCR beta diversity per million T cells. Both higher diversity and more naive CD4+ cells marked long-lived donors when set against aged donors. Correlation between TCR beta diversity and naive T cell percentage was strong.

Primed by a sample-barcoded 5' primer and a J-beta primer mix, a second PCR proceeded for roughly 7 to 11 cycles. TCRdb re-called the 5' RACE reads with MiXCR, one entry per CDR3 protein. The sample holds under 1,000,000 distinct CDR3 sequences, under 40% seen once. Concerning this clonotype itself: What it recognizes is unknown.

V lost 7 bases and J 5 bases, leaving 11 bases between the germline ends. Germline assignment: CDR1 MDHEN and CDR2 SYDVKM. This CDR3 region has 12 residues. The receptor was derived from a man younger than 35 in good health. This sequence joins TRBV28 and TRBJ1-2, with D possibly being TRBD1 (6 bases). Sequenced input: blood. DNA for the CDR3: TGTGCCAGCATGGAACAGGGATATGGCTACACCTTC. Its protein is CASMEQGYGYTF.